This T cell receptor beta chain comes out of a study of cytomegalovirus exposure and HLA in healthy donors (dated by TCRdb to between 2016 and 2019). In terms of the full investigation: In an earlier analysis of several hundred of the donors, 276 Gb of sequence data and just under 120 million unique TCR beta sequences from 180 million or so T cells were reported. Approximately 310 gigabases of sequencing data and tens of millions of unique TCR sequences were included in an early release covering about 620 HLA-typed donors. A later genetic analysis took genome-wide SNP genotypes for about three fifths of the 666 donors and used that subset as a discovery cohort. The later analysis used no new phenotypic data to find candidate immune exposures, relying instead on TCR beta sequences and their occurrence across donors. The study used immunosequencing to profile the T cell repertoires of hundreds of subjects and linked those repertoires to cytomegalovirus serostatus. To predict cytomegalovirus infection status, the study combined high-throughput TCR immunosequencing, statistical association of individual TCRs with disease status, and machine learning. All discovery cohort repertoires had been generated using a single sequencing platform. The aim of the study was to test whether cataloging public T cell receptors could identify signatures of past pathogen exposure. The number of donors typed differed by locus, with roughly 620-630 for A, B, C, DRB1 and DQB1, 522 for DQA1, approximately 570 for DPA1, and some 450 for DPB1. Roughly five DR-DQ haplotypes were handled as single units for association and clustering because linkage in the cohort was strong. Besides the first cohort of around 700 subjects, a separate validation cohort made up of 120 different subjects was used. Alongside the repertoire data, information on donor age, sex, ethnicity and CMV serostatus was compiled. Among around 400 genotyped donors of the cohort, an average of approximately 240,000 unique TCR beta nucleotide sequences were sequenced per donor, roughly 20% of them non-productive. Class I and class II HLA loci were covered by the typing at four-digit resolution. To study patterns of TCR occurrence, a later analysis re-analyzed previously published TCR beta repertoires from 666 donors and added high-resolution HLA genotyping. Among the roughly 400 genotyped donors, around 79% belonged to the genetic ancestry cluster associated with self-reported Caucasian donors. In an earlier analysis of about 590 of the donors, high-throughput TCR beta sequencing was used to judge whether each TCR beta V gene segment behaved as functional or pseudogenic. Findings and caveats that apply to the study as a whole: Sequencing depth was assumed to be roughly uniform across donors in the presence/absence analyses, though that assumption may not hold. The only immune exposure information available for the cohort was CMV serostatus. A further reported finding was that TCR beta sequences accurately predicted the HLA-A and HLA-B alleles for most subjects in the first cohort. While some public TCRs were present in many individuals, most TCR sequences turned up only very rarely across donors. According to a later genetic analysis, donors in an Asian-associated ancestry cluster had fewer N-insertions in productive TCRs than the approximately 650-donor mean. The earlier analysis of some 560 of the donors excluded some 15 rarely observed V segments, including chromosome 9 orphons, because counts were too low. When HLA alleles, especially DR and DQ, strongly co-occurred, attributing TCR associations to individual alleles was difficult. Broadly in line with IMGT annotations, most TCR beta V segments showed up in productive rearrangements about 87% or about 30% of the time in an earlier analysis of about 500 of the donors. Cytomegalovirus status was reported to be diagnosed by the classifier with high specificity and sensitivity in both the original and validation cohorts. In this cohort, only TCR beta chains were sequenced, and detectable features were limited by the absence of alpha or paired-chain data. Several of the top co-occurrence clusters appeared to be linked to parvovirus B19, influenza, CMV and Epstein-Barr virus, according to a later analysis. A later genetic analysis associated a missense DCLRE1C variant with V-gene and J-gene trimming of TCR beta chains, and an independent cohort replicated the association. Linkage disequilibrium might explain the correlated functional status among segregating V segments, but an unknown experimental factor could not be excluded. Some IMGT-functional V segments, including TRBV6-2 and TRBV6-3, could not be told apart with the 87-base-pair reads, so those segments were excluded. A cluster of highly shared sequence variants was judged likely to represent a technical artifact of the sequencing pipeline. According to a later analysis, most CMV-associated TCR beta chains appeared to be HLA-restricted, and the HLA associations seemed to be driven largely by CMV exposure. A few of the identified cytomegalovirus-associated TCR beta chains were confirmed in vitro to be specific for cytomegalovirus antigens. According to a later analysis, TCR association rates differed among HLA loci, with DRB1 alleles showing the most associated TCRs and HLA-C alleles showing the fewest. Compared with equally common non-associated chains, HLA-associated TCR beta chains in a later analysis were more clonally expanded and had lower generation probabilities. HLA typing was unavailable for some donors at each locus, so association tests used only the typed subset. The authors suggested that the approach could potentially be generalized to other disease states and immunological phenotypes. The study gave a list of about 160 TCR beta chains associated with cytomegalovirus. A later analysis associated some 17,000 TCR beta sequences with specific HLA alleles at a false discovery rate of 0.05.

Library method: the immunoSEQ multiplex PCR assay. For the multiplex PCR, a mixture combining 60 forward primers for TCR Vbeta segments and 13 reverse primers for TCR Jbeta segments was used. A multiplex PCR assay on genomic DNA amplified the CDR3 region of rearranged TCR beta genes. The amplified TCR beta libraries were sequenced on the Illumina HiSeq System as 87-base-pair reads. The paper's data handling went like this. A later analysis tallied 75 million to 95 million unique TCR beta chains across the approximately 670 repertoires, and about 12 million of those chains were shared by two or more donors. Raw reads were error-corrected and collapsed into unique sequences by a nearest-neighbor algorithm in which closely related sequences were merged to remove PCR and sequencing errors. CDR3 sequences were aligned to IMGT reference sequences to assign V, D and J gene segments. For a sequence to be retained, at least a six-nucleotide match to both a V gene segment and a J gene segment was required. Rearrangements were called productive when the CDR3 lacked stop codons and stayed in frame with V and J; all others were non-productive. CDR3 was defined according to IMGT convention as the region running from the second conserved V-encoded cysteine to the conserved J-encoded phenylalanine. In an earlier analysis of approximately 500 of the donors, sequences lacking an unambiguous match to a single V gene segment were excluded. In an earlier analysis of 587 of the donors, a V segment was called functional when productive rearrangements were above 56.7%, and segregating when the standard deviation between donors exceeded 5%. A statistical classification framework was built to diagnose cytomegalovirus status from the catalog of TCR beta chain sequences. In a later analysis, TCR nucleotide sequences were compared against IMGT/GENE-DB human TR gene sequences so that V and J genes could be assigned. In a later analysis, CDR3 sequences and most-parsimonious VDJ recombination scenarios were assigned using the TCRdist pipeline. In a later analysis, each TCR beta chain was defined by its CDR3 amino acid sequence together with its V-gene family, and reads without a unique V-gene family were excluded. A later analysis removed nearly 600 highly shared, low-generation-probability nucleotide sequences to deal with suspected cross-contamination and a sequencing artifact. For each public chain, a later analysis derived a clonal expansion index from normalized ranks of inferred template counts within each repertoire. In a later analysis, generation probabilities were computed using a VDJ recombination model fitted to out-of-frame rearrangements, and the results were checked against IGoR. A later analysis scored TCR-TCR, TCR-HLA and TCR-CMV co-occurrence with hypergeometric tests, applying a repertoire-size bias correction to TCR pairs. To estimate false discovery rates, a later analysis permuted the HLA or CMV assignments 20 times. A later analysis grouped co-occurring TCRs with DBSCAN, adding TCRdist sequence similarity when clustering within HLA-allele-positive subsets. Co-occurrence clustering excluded repertoires with fewer than 30,000 or more than 120,000 public chains, plus five with anomalous nucleotide sharing. TCRdb took this table from immuneACCESS and kept in-frame rearrangements with V and J called. Such tables lack part of the clones; where checked against another copy, unresolved V genes explain under half of the gap, and the rest is unexplained. The V and J calls and clone size come from that table; D and trimming were worked out from the DNA. Recorded for this sample are 85,000 to 100,000 clones; 64% of them occurred a single time. The top ten hold approximately 3% of the sample.

In total, over 600 healthy bone marrow donors made up the cohort. Cohort members were all nominally healthy when sampled, although unrecorded immune exposures were likely present. The donor was CMV seronegative and was included in the group of over 300 seronegative cohort members. Every donor gave a peripheral blood sample, and the peripheral blood mononuclear cells from that sample were used for TCR beta sequencing. The Qiagen DNeasy Blood Extraction Kit was used to extract genomic DNA from the blood cell samples. Regarding this clone: Its binding antigen is unknown. Per-nucleotide qualities are absent, and no much larger clonotype sits a single base away.

At the junction V is shortened by 3 bases and J by 4 bases, with 9 bases in between. Inclusive of the bounding cysteine and phenylalanine, the CDR3 is 13 residues long. The sequence is cut down to CDR3 DNA, 39 bases in frame from base 1. Looking up the germline V gene yields CDR1 MNHNS and CDR2 SASEGT. Specimen: PBMCs. The sequence links TRBV6-1 to TRBJ1-2; no D gene call is confident. This receptor was identified in a man in his fifties or sixties in good health and CMV-seronegative. The CDR3 is CASSESQLYGYTF. The nucleotide sequence is TGTGCCAGCAGTGAGTCACAGCTCTATGGCTACACCTTC.